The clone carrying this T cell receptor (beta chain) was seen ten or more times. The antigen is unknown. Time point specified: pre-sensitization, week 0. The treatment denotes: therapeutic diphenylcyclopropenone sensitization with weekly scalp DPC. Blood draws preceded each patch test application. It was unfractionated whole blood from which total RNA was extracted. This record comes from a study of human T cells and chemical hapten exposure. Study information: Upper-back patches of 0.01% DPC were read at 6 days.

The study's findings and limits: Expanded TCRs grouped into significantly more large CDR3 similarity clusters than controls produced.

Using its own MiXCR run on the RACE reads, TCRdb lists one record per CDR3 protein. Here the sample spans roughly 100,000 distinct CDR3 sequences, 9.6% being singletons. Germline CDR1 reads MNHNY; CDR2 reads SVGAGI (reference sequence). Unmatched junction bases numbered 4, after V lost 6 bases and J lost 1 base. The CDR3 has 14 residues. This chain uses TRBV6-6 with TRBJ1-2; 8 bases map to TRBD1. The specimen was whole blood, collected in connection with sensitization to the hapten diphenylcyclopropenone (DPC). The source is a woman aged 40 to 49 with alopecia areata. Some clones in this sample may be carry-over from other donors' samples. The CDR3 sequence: CASRATGDNYGYTF. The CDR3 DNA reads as TGTGCCAGCAGGGCGACAGGGGATAACTATGGCTACACCTTC.